The 21 T cell receptor beta chains below were found in one sample sequenced in a study of human T cells and chemical hapten exposure. Time point noted: patch test 1, 2 weeks after DPC sensitization. Treatment: therapeutic diphenylcyclopropenone sensitization with weekly scalp DPC. TCRdb itself ran the RACE reads through MiXCR, one entry per CDR3 protein. The data show about 340,000 distinct CDR3 sequences, around 7% seen once. Sequenced material: whole blood, taken in connection with sensitization to the hapten diphenylcyclopropenone (DPC). These receptors were collected from a woman in her late teens or twenties with alopecia areata. Some clones in this sample may be carry-over from other donors' samples.

The V gene is TRBV2, the J gene TRBJ2-1; D may correspond to TRBD1 or TRBD2 (5 bases each). Germline CDR1 and CDR2: SNHLY and FYNNEI. V was clipped by 2 bases and J by 8 bases, with 25 bases between them. This CDR3 contains 18 residues. The CDR3 protein is CASSELPSGSGSNYEQFF. CDR3 DNA sequence: TGTGCCAGCAGTGAACTCCCATCGGGATCAGGGTCGAATTATGAGCAGTTCTTC.

This clonotype was observed many times. The genes are TRBV5-1 and TRBJ1-1; D perhaps matches TRBD1 (5 bases). Germline CDR1 is SGHRS and CDR2 is YFSETQ. The CDR3 runs to 11 residues. Trimming took 2 bases from V and 7 from J, leaving 6 bases between them. CDR3 residues: CASSLDSEAFF. The CDR3 region has the DNA TGCGCCAGCAGCTTAGACAGTGAAGCTTTCTTT. The full variable domain, completed using reference TRBV5-1 and TRBJ1-1, is KAGVTQTPRYLIKTRGQQVTLSCSPISGHRSVSWYQQTPGQGLQFLFEYFSETQRNKGNFPGRFSGRQFSNSRSEMNVSTLELGDSALYLCASSLDSEAFFGQGTRLTVV.

This clonotype was detected many times. This sequence joins TRBV28 and TRBJ1-1; 10 bases are shared with TRBD1. The germline CDR1 and CDR2 sequences are MDHEN and SYDVKM. This CDR3 comprises 13 residues. V was clipped by 6 bases and J by 11 bases; unmatched bases: 9. In DNA form, the CDR3 reads TGTGCCAGCAGCCTTGACAGGGGGCGCTTCGCTTTCTTT. Translating it yields CASSLDRGRFAFF. The whole variable domain, filled in from reference TRBV28 and TRBJ1-1, reads DVKVTQSSRYLVKRTGEKVFLECVQDMDHENMFWYRQDPGLGLRLIYFSYDVKMKEKGDIPEGYSVSREKKERFSLILESASTNQTSMYLCASSLDRGRFAFFGQGTRLTVV.

This chain links TRBV29-1 with TRBJ1-1; D gene uncertain. The germline V gene encodes CDR1 SQVTM and CDR2 ANQGSEA. CDR3 length: 11 amino acids. V lost 7 bases to trimming and J lost 8 bases, with 14 bases between them. The CDR3 protein is CSAQSGSEAFF. The CDR3 nucleotides read TGCAGCGCCCAGAGCGGTTCCGAAGCTTTCTTT. Combining the CDR3 with reference TRBV29-1 and TRBJ1-1 gives the whole variable domain SAVISQKPSRDICQRGTSLTIQCQVDSQVTMMFWYRQQPGQSLTLIATANQGSEATYESGFVIDKFPISRPNLTFSTLTVSNMSPEDSSIYLCSAQSGSEAFFGQGTRLTVV.

This clonotype was seen only a few times. The genes are TRBV4-2 and TRBJ2-3; 16 positions agree with TRBD2. CDR1 LGHNA and CDR2 YNFKEQ come from the germline V gene. V lost 5 bases to trimming and J lost 2 bases; unmatched junction nucleotides: 13. The CDR3 has 20 amino acids. The CDR3: CASSAGTSGGALAATDTQYF. For the CDR3, the DNA is TGTGCCAGCAGCGCCGGGACTAGCGGGGGGGCCCTAGCTGCCACAGATACGCAGTATTTT.

The rearrangement links TRBV6-5 to TRBJ2-1; 8 positions match TRBD1. Germline V gene data show CDR1 as MNHEY and CDR2 as SVGAGI. Germline trimming cut 6 bases from V and 6 bases from J; bases unmatched to any gene: 4. The CDR3 is made up of 13 amino acids. CDR3 in DNA: TGTGCCAGCAGGAAGACAGGGGTCAATGAGCAGTTCTTC. It specifies CASRKTGVNEQFF.

J is TRBJ1-2 and V is TRBV4-3; D gene uncertain. Trimming took 4 bases from V and 2 from J, leaving 20 bases between them. CDR1 and CDR2 from the germline V gene are LGHNA and YSLEER. This CDR3 contains 17 residues. CDR3 nucleotide sequence: TGCGCCAGCAGCCGTATGTCGTCAACGGAGCGCAACTATGGCTACACCTTC. Translated, it gives CASSRMSSTERNYGYTF.

This sequence joins TRBV5-1 and TRBJ1-4; no definite D call. The CDR3 runs 14 residues. Trimming shortened V by 0 bases and J by 6 bases, and 9 bases separated the two germline ends. CDR1 and CDR2 from the germline V gene are SGHRS and YFSETQ. The CDR3 DNA sequence: TGCGCCAGCAGCTTGGGCCAGATGGATGAAAAACTGTTTTTT. Amino acid sequence: CASSLGQMDEKLFF.

This clonotype was recorded a few times. V usage is TRBV10-3 and J usage is TRBJ2-3, with 10 bases that match TRBD2. Germline CDR1 and CDR2: ENHRY and SYGVKD. This CDR3 has 15 residues. V gave up 3 bases and J gave up 7 bases; unmatched junction bases: 7. CDR3 nucleotides: TGTGCCATCAGTGACCAGCGGGGGGGCTCTAATACGCAGTATTTT. Its translation: CAISDQRGGSNTQYF.

This chain links TRBV4-1 with TRBJ2-3; the D is unclear. Trimming pared 0 bases from V and 4 bases from J, leaving 17 bases between. Per the germline V gene, CDR1 is MGHRA and CDR2 is YSYEKL. This CDR3 comprises 17 residues. The DNA of the CDR3 is TGCGCCAGCAGCCAAGATCGGTCGCTGGGTGTCCCAGATACGCAGTATTTT. Translated, it gives CASSQDRSLGVPDTQYF.

This clonotype has a handful of counts. The genes are TRBV7-9 and TRBJ2-7; D is possibly TRBD2 (5 bases). The CDR3 runs to 16 residues. The V gene lost 6 bases and the J gene lost 2 bases, with 20 bases spanning the gap. Germline values: CDR1 SEHNR, CDR2 FQNEAQ (reference sequence). The chain's CDR3 is CASSDLRGLGTYEQYF. CDR3 nucleotides: TGTGCCAGCAGTGATCTACGGGGATTAGGTACCTACGAGCAGTACTTC. The variable domain in full, with the rest retrieved from reference TRBV7-9 and TRBJ2-7, is DTGVSQNPRHKITKRGQNVTFRCDPISEHNRLYWYRQTLGQGPEFLTYFQNEAQLEKSRLLSDRFSAERPKGSFSTLEIQRTEQGDSAMYLCASSDLRGLGTYEQYFGPGTRLTVT.

This clonotype has ten or more counts. This chain links TRBV29-1 with TRBJ1-2; D is uncertain. The germline gives CDR1 SQVTM, CDR2 ANQGSEA. This CDR3 is 12 amino acids long. V was pared by 6 bases and J by 1 base, with 9 bases between. The CDR3: CSVVQHNYGYTF. The CDR3 DNA sequence: TGCAGCGTCGTACAACATAACTATGGCTACACCTTC.

This clonotype was seen a few times. The rearrangement uses TRBV7-8 and TRBJ2-3, with 9 nucleotides matching TRBD1. CDR1 and CDR2 (germline): SGHVS, FQNEAQ. The J segment lost 5 bases and the V segment lost 5 bases, leaving 11 bases of the junction unmatched. This CDR3 has 16 residues. CDR3 loop: CASSPRDRGLVDTQYF. CDR3 DNA: TGTGCCAGCAGCCCTAGAGACAGGGGGTTGGTAGATACGCAGTATTTT.

This clonotype was seen repeatedly, ten times or more. The chain is built from TRBV6-2 or TRBV6-3 and TRBJ1-2, with unresolved D. This CDR3 has 14 residues. CDR1 MNHEY and CDR2 SVGEGT come from the germline V gene. V was clipped by 2 bases and J by 4 bases, with 11 bases between them. In DNA, the CDR3 is TGTGCCAGCAGTTACCCCGAGGGAGGCTATGGCTACACCTTC. It encodes CASSYPEGGYGYTF.

The chain recombines TRBV27 with TRBJ2-7; 7 bases are a match to TRBD1. CDR3 length: 15 residues. With 6 bases clipped from V and 2 bases from J, the junction kept 10 bases outside the gene matches. Germline CDR1 reads MNHEY; CDR2 reads SMNVEV (reference sequence). DNA for the CDR3: TGTGCCAGCAGGTTAGGGGCAGGGACAGCCTACGAGCAGTACTTC. This translates into CASRLGAGTAYEQYF.

In this sample, this clonotype turned up many times. The rearrangement joins TRBV5-4 to TRBJ2-3; D is perhaps TRBD1 (5 bases). The germline CDR1 and CDR2 sequences are SGHNT and YYREEE (reference sequence). The CDR3 length is 13 residues. Trimming pared 0 bases from V and 6 bases from J, leaving 8 bases between. CDR3 in DNA: TGTGCCAGCAGCTTGGCAGGGATTGATACGCAGTATTTT. Amino acid sequence: CASSLAGIDTQYF.

This clonotype was recorded at least ten times. J is TRBJ1-2 and V is TRBV7-3, with TRBD1 as a possible D gene (5 bases). From germline, CDR1 is SGHTA and CDR2 FQGTGA. Trimming removed 0 bases from V and 4 bases from J, with 9 bases in between. CDR3 length: 14 residues. CDR3 nucleotide sequence: TGTGCCAGCAGCTTAACTCCTGACAGCTATGGCTACACCTTC. It codes for CASSLTPDSYGYTF. Together with reference TRBV7-3 and TRBJ1-2, the CDR3 gives the full variable domain: GAGVSQTPSNKVTEKGKYVELRCDPISGHTALYWYRQSLGQGPEFLIYFQGTGAADDSGLPNDRFFAVRPEGSVSTLKIQRTERGDSAVYLCASSLTPDSYGYTFGSGTRLTVV.

This clonotype was detected ten times or more. The rearrangement links TRBV20-1 to TRBJ2-3; 11 nucleotides match TRBD2. V lost 3 bases, J lost 0 bases, and 5 bases stayed unmatched. Germline assignment: CDR1 DFQATT and CDR2 SNEGSKA (reference sequence). The CDR3 covers 16 residues. In nucleotides, the CDR3 is TGCAGTGCTAGGCCACTAGCGGGGGCAAGCACAGATACGCAGTATTTT. Translating it yields CSARPLAGASTDTQYF.

In this sample, this clonotype turned up many times. The gene calls are TRBV24-1 and TRBJ1-5; D may be TRBD1 (5 bases). The germline V and J ends were trimmed by 4 bases and 10 bases, with 19 bases remaining between them. Germline V gives CDR1 KGHDR, CDR2 SFDVKD. This CDR3 comprises 15 residues. CDR3 sequence reads: CATSDPRRAGGPQHF. The CDR3 DNA reads TGTGCCACCAGTGACCCTCGACGCGCCGGGGGTCCCCAGCATTTT.

This chain uses TRBV6-6 with TRBJ2-5, with 10 bases aligning to TRBD2. Germline V gene lookup returns CDR1 MNHNY and CDR2 SVGAGI (reference sequence). This CDR3 spans 18 amino acids. V lost 0 bases and J lost 0; bases outside the gene matches: 7. The CDR3 coding sequence is TGTGCCAGCAGTTACTCGTTCCTAGCGGGGGCCGACCAAGAGACCCAGTACTTC. This encodes CASSYSFLAGADQETQYF.

The chain links TRBV6-2 or TRBV6-3 to TRBJ2-3; 15 bases line up with TRBD2. This CDR3 has 16 amino acids. Germline V gene lookup returns CDR1 MNHEY and CDR2 SVGEGT. V was pared by 4 bases and J by 4 bases, with 3 bases of the junction left unmatched. The CDR3 reads CASSSRTSGGADTQYF. Written as DNA, the CDR3 is TGTGCCAGCAGTTCCCGGACTAGCGGGGGGGCAGATACGCAGTATTTT.